The 27 T cell receptor beta chains given below trace back to one sample, sequenced in a study of CXCR3-negative and CXCR3-positive naive CD8 T cells (dated by TCRdb to between 2018 and 2020). Sequencing was carried out with a NextSeq 550. The Human TCR Profiling Kit (MiLaboratory) was used to prepare UMI-labeled 5' RACE TRB cDNA libraries. Each CDR3 protein sequence appears as one entry after TCRdb reprocessed the reads, and no DNA is included. The sample table includes under 60,000 distinct CDR3 sequences. The ten largest clones capture approximately 0.52% of the sample. Their target antigens are unknown. The paper as a whole reports these results and caveats: Compared with CXCR3-negative naive cells, CXCR3-positive naive cells had TRB CDR3s with higher hydrophobicity (lower Kidera factor 4), lower energy, and higher strength and volume indices.

The source material was naive CXCR3+ CD8+ T cells from blood. The sample's cell subset or site label, in plain terms: CD45RO-CCR7+CD27+CD95- naive CD8+ T cells expressing CXCR3 (TNR3+). The receptor set was obtained from a human donor in good health. Some clones in this sample may be carry-over from other donors' samples.

The CDR3 sequence: CASSQGDSGYGYTF. The chain joins TRBV5-1 to TRBJ1-2; TCRdb's D call of TRBD1 is untestable without DNA. From germline, CDR1 is SGHRS and CDR2 YFSETQ. The CDR3 contains 14 residues. Together with reference TRBV5-1 and TRBJ1-2, the CDR3 gives the full variable domain: KAGVTQTPRYLIKTRGQQVTLSCSPISGHRSVSWYQQTPGQGLQFLFEYFSETQRNKGNFPGRFSGRQFSNSRSEMNVSTLELGDSALYLCASSQGDSGYGYTFGSGTRLTVV.

This chain uses TRBV12-3 or TRBV12-4 with TRBJ2-3; TCRdb's D gene call, TRBD1, goes unchecked for lack of DNA. CDR3 size: 14 residues. CDR3 loop: CASSSNRGLDTQYF.

The chain recombines TRBV4-3 with TRBJ2-7; lacking DNA, the TRBD2 call made by TCRdb goes unchecked. Looked up from germline, CDR1 is LGHNA and CDR2 is YSLEER. The CDR3 contains 14 residues. CDR3 region: CASSRRAQVGEQYF.

The rearrangement links TRBV28 to TRBJ2-5; there is no DNA to check the TCRdb D call of TRBD2. The CDR3 sequence is 17 residues long. Germline V CDR1 and CDR2: MDHEN, SYDVKM. The CDR3 loop is CASSLRSGLAGAETQYF.

This rearrangement joins TRBV12-3 or TRBV12-4 to TRBJ2-5; TCRdb reports TRBD2, a call that lacks DNA to check it against. This CDR3 region has 15 residues. This chain's CDR3 is CASISVAGGLGTQYF.

This chain joins TRBV6-5 and TRBJ1-2. CDR1 and CDR2 (germline): MNHEY, SVGAGI. There are 13 residues in the CDR3. Here the CDR3 reads CASSYTTLGGYTF.

The chain has TRBV6-4 and TRBJ1-1; the D gene TCRdb calls, TRBD1, cannot be checked with no DNA. This CDR3 comprises 15 residues. CDR1 is MRHNA and CDR2 is SNTAGT in the germline V gene. CDR3 sequence reads: CASSEDRNYGTEAFF.

This chain joins TRBV12-3 or TRBV12-4 and TRBJ2-7; the TCRdb call, TRBD1, lacks DNA for checking. The CDR3 sequence is 14 residues long. The CDR3 spells CASSFQGHLYEQYF.

The chain has TRBV7-9 and TRBJ1-5. CDR1 is SEHNR, CDR2 FQNEAQ, per germline (reference sequence). This CDR3 is 14 amino acids long. The CDR3 loop is CASSLEPDNQPQHF. Supplemented by reference TRBV7-9 and TRBJ1-5, the full variable domain reads DTGVSQNPRHKITKRGQNVTFRCDPISEHNRLYWYRQTLGQGPEFLTYFQNEAQLEKSRLLSDRFSAERPKGSFSTLEIQRTEQGDSAMYLCASSLEPDNQPQHFGDGTRLSIL.

The chain recombines TRBV29-1 with TRBJ2-7. CDR1 SQVTM and CDR2 ANQGSEA come from the germline V gene. The CDR3 sequence is 13 residues long. The CDR3 loop reads CSVEDPRTYEQYF.

V and J are TRBV5-6 and TRBJ2-7; TCRdb reports TRBD1, a call that lacks DNA to check it against. Germline V lookup: CDR1 SGHDT, CDR2 YYEEEE. This CDR3 spans 14 amino acids. The chain's CDR3 is CASSLYGGRNEQYF.

This chain links TRBV28 with TRBJ1-2; TCRdb selects TRBD1, and the lack of DNA leaves this call unchecked. Germline V lookup: CDR1 MDHEN, CDR2 SYDVKM. CDR3 length: 13 residues. CDR3 amino acids: CASSLPQGNGYTF.

The chain uses TRBV7-6 and TRBJ1-2; lacking DNA, the TRBD1 call made by TCRdb goes unchecked. CDR1 and CDR2 from the germline V gene are SGHVS and FNYEAQ. There are 16 residues in the CDR3. The CDR3 loop is CASSSSGTGEGKGYTF.

This chain connects TRBV10-3 to TRBJ2-1. CDR1 and CDR2 (germline): ENHRY, SYGVKD. This CDR3 is built from 15 residues. The CDR3 sequence is CAISAVTVEDNEQFF.

V usage is TRBV10-3 and J usage is TRBJ2-1; the TRBD1 assignment by TCRdb is unverifiable without DNA. The CDR3 covers 14 residues. Germline lookup yields CDR1 ENHRY and CDR2 SYGVKD. This CDR3 reads CATCGGETLNEQFF.

The J gene is TRBJ1-4, the V gene TRBV5-1. CDR1 SGHRS and CDR2 YFSETQ come from the germline V gene. This CDR3 has 18 residues. CDR3 protein: CASSPGTAAFAPNEKLFF. Full variable domain (rest looked up from reference TRBV5-1 and TRBJ1-4): KAGVTQTPRYLIKTRGQQVTLSCSPISGHRSVSWYQQTPGQGLQFLFEYFSETQRNKGNFPGRFSGRQFSNSRSEMNVSTLELGDSALYLCASSPGTAAFAPNEKLFFGSGTQLSVL.

The chain links TRBV12-3 or TRBV12-4 to TRBJ2-7; with no DNA, the TCRdb D assignment of TRBD1 cannot be verified. This CDR3 is built from 14 residues. CDR3 amino acids: CASSHRDRPYEQYF.

The chain's CDR3 is CASSSWDSTNEKLFF. The chain has TRBV9 and TRBJ1-4; TCRdb proposes TRBD1, but this gene call is untestable without DNA. Germline V lookup: CDR1 SGDLS, CDR2 YYNGEE. The CDR3 length is 15 residues.

V gene TRBV20-1 combines with J gene TRBJ2-3; TCRdb selects TRBD2, and the lack of DNA leaves this call unchecked. This CDR3 has 13 amino acids. Germline lookup yields CDR1 DFQATT and CDR2 SNEGSKA (reference sequence). The CDR3 sequence: CSGGTRTPDTQYF.

The chain has TRBV20-1 and TRBJ1-6; TCRdb proposes TRBD1, but this gene call is untestable without DNA. This CDR3 has 17 residues. Germline lookup yields CDR1 DFQATT and CDR2 SNEGSKA (reference sequence). CDR3 amino acids: CSARDQGQGDLNSPLHF.

The chain joins TRBV29-1 to TRBJ2-7; the TRBD1 assignment by TCRdb is unverifiable without DNA. Per the germline V gene, CDR1 is SQVTM and CDR2 is ANQGSEA. The CDR3 length is 13 residues. The CDR3 loop reads CSVATGGTYEQYF.

V gene TRBV7-6 combines with J gene TRBJ1-5. The V gene's germline CDR1 is SGHVS and CDR2 FNYEAQ. The CDR3 length is 13 residues. This CDR3 is CASSSTSVQPQHF.

The chain recombines TRBV4-3 with TRBJ1-1; TCRdb calls TRBD1, which cannot be checked without DNA. Germline CDR1 and CDR2: LGHNA and YSLEER. The CDR3 covers 16 residues. The CDR3 loop reads CASSQDQGDPGSEAFF.

The chain couples TRBV7-2 to TRBJ2-3. Germline V lookup: CDR1 SGHTA, CDR2 FQGNSA. The CDR3 has 14 residues. The CDR3 sequence is CASSPPSTTDTQYF. The variable domain in full, with the rest retrieved from reference TRBV7-2 and TRBJ2-3, is GAGVSQSPSNKVTEKGKDVELRCDPISGHTALYWYRQSLGQGLEFLIYFQGNSAPDKSGLPSDRFSAERTGGSVSTLTIQRTQQEDSAVYLCASSPPSTTDTQYFGPGTRLTVL.

The chain joins TRBV5-1 to TRBJ2-5; the TCRdb call, TRBD2, lacks DNA for checking. The CDR3 spans 15 residues. CDR1 is SGHRS and CDR2 is YFSETQ in the germline V gene. The CDR3: CASSFLTSEQETQYF.

The chain combines TRBV6-5 with TRBJ2-2; with no DNA, the TCRdb D assignment of TRBD2 cannot be verified. The CDR3 loop spans 14 amino acids. Germline-derived CDR1 and CDR2 are MNHEY and SVGAGI. CDR3 protein: CASSPLDRAGELFF.

The chain uses TRBV7-2 and TRBJ2-5; the D gene TCRdb calls, TRBD2, cannot be checked with no DNA. Germline V gene data show CDR1 as SGHTA and CDR2 as FQGNSA. The CDR3 loop spans 15 amino acids. The CDR3 sequence is CASSRLAGGPETQYF.